One sample yielded the 16 T cell receptor beta chains listed below, sequenced in a study of blood T cell repertoires in COVID-19. The table came from immunoSEQ multiplex PCR; TCRdb's copy has only in-frame clones and leaves some out. This sample has about 400,000 clones; approximately 87% occur once, and the top ten carry less than 2.5%. The sequencing sample was made of PBMCs or T cells enriched from blood (not recorded which). Source of these receptors: a man aged 35-49 years in a cohort exposed to, infected with or recovered from COVID-19 (not recorded which).

J is TRBJ1-1 and V is TRBV29-1; 7 nucleotides match TRBD1. Germline lookup yields CDR1 SQVTM and CDR2 ANQGSEA. The V segment lost 6 bases and the J segment 5 bases; nucleotides outside the gene matches: 6. CDR3 length equals 12 residues. CDR3 residues: CSVDTGVTEAFF. For the CDR3, the DNA is TGCAGCGTGGATACAGGGGTAACTGAAGCTTTCTTT.

The chain couples TRBV5-6 to TRBJ2-7, with 12 bases lining up with TRBD2. This CDR3 has 17 amino acids. With 1 base clipped from V and 3 bases from J, the junction kept 8 bases outside the gene matches. The germline CDR1 and CDR2 sequences are SGHDT and YYEEEE. CDR3 residues: CASSLILAGGPVYEQYF. The CDR3 nucleotides read TGTGCCAGCAGCTTGATTCTAGCGGGAGGGCCTGTCTACGAGCAGTACTTC.

The chain joins TRBV5-1 to TRBJ2-2, with 8 bases aligning to TRBD2. Trimming removed 6 bases from V and 5 bases from J; junction bases left unmatched: 9. Per germline, CDR1 SGHRS and CDR2 YFSETQ. The CDR3 spans 15 residues. The CDR3 here is CASTLSGMGTGELFF. Written as DNA, the CDR3 is TGCGCCAGCACCCTTAGCGGGATGGGGACCGGGGAGCTGTTTTTT.

This sequence joins TRBV24-1 and TRBJ2-1, with 7 nucleotides matching TRBD2. Germline V gene sequence: CDR1 KGHDR, CDR2 SFDVKD. With V trimmed by 4 bases and J by 2 bases, 7 bases remained unmatched. The CDR3 loop spans 16 amino acids. The CDR3 is CATSDLQAGPYNEQFF. For the CDR3, the DNA is TGTGCCACCAGTGACCTACAAGCGGGACCCTACAATGAGCAGTTCTTC.

This clone appeared a single time. The V and J genes are TRBV30 and TRBJ1-2; D is uncertain. The CDR3 runs to 15 residues. In germline, CDR1 is GTSNPN, CDR2 SVGIG (reference sequence). Trimming left V 0 bases short and J 0 bases short, with 11 bases between. The chain's CDR3 is CAWSVVRSTNYGYTF. CDR3 in DNA: TGTGCCTGGAGTGTAGTCCGGTCGACTAACTATGGCTACACCTTC.

This chain uses TRBV5-1 with TRBJ1-2, with TRBD1 identical over 9 bases. V lost 4 bases, J lost 4 bases, and 5 bases stayed unmatched. The CDR3 contains 14 residues. The germline gives CDR1 SGHRS, CDR2 YFSETQ. The CDR3 reads CASSAGTGLYGYTF. CDR3 nucleotides: TGCGCCAGCAGCGCCGGGACAGGGCTCTATGGCTACACCTTC.

V gene TRBV27 combines with J gene TRBJ2-7, with 9 bases identical to TRBD1. The V gene's germline CDR1 is MNHEY and CDR2 SMNVEV (reference sequence). V gave up 3 bases and J gave up 6 bases; unmatched junction bases: 6. This CDR3 spans 14 amino acids. The CDR3 reads CASSLRTGASEQYF. The CDR3 DNA sequence: TGTGCCAGCAGTTTGAGGACAGGGGCCTCCGAGCAGTACTTC.

In this sample, this clone turned up a few times. The V call is TRBV7-9, the J call TRBJ1-5; 7 bases align to TRBD1. CDR1 and CDR2 from the germline V gene are SEHNR and FQNEAQ (reference sequence). The V segment lost 5 bases and the J segment 11 bases; nucleotides outside the gene matches: 12. CDR3 length: 14 amino acids. CDR3 loop: CASSRGQEPMAQHF. CDR3 DNA sequence: TGTGCCAGCAGCCGTGGACAGGAACCGATGGCCCAGCATTTT.

This chain links TRBV28 with TRBJ1-6, with 8 bases matching TRBD1. The trim removed 5 bases at V and 10 bases at J, leaving 7 bases unmatched. The CDR3 runs 14 residues. CDR1 MDHEN and CDR2 SYDVKM come from the germline V gene. In DNA, the CDR3 is TGTGCCAGCAGTCCGACAGGGGTGAAATCACCCCTCCACTTT. Its protein is CASSPTGVKSPLHF. The full variable domain, rest sourced from reference TRBV28 and TRBJ1-6, is DVKVTQSSRYLVKRTGEKVFLECVQDMDHENMFWYRQDPGLGLRLIYFSYDVKMKEKGDIPEGYSVSREKKERFSLILESASTNQTSMYLCASSPTGVKSPLHFGNGTRLTVT.

This clone appeared once. The chain carries TRBV10-3 and TRBJ1-5; 7 nucleotides match TRBD1. The CDR3 is made up of 15 amino acids. The V gene's germline CDR1 is ENHRY and CDR2 SYGVKD. J lost 1 base, V lost 6 bases, and 6 bases had no gene match. CDR3: CAISYRGGSNQPQHF. In nucleotides, the CDR3 is TGTGCCATCAGCTACAGGGGTGGAAGCAATCAGCCCCAGCATTTT.

The chain uses TRBV5-1 and TRBJ2-2, with 10 bases fitting TRBD1. The CDR3 loop spans 16 amino acids. Germline loops: CDR1 SGHRS, CDR2 YFSETQ. Trimming at V came to 3 bases and at J to 0 bases, leaving 2 bases not matched to a gene. This CDR3 reads CASSSDRGPNTGELFF. The CDR3 bases are TGCGCCAGCAGCTCAGACAGGGGGCCGAACACCGGGGAGCTGTTTTTT. Looking up the rest from reference TRBV5-1 and TRBJ2-2 gives the full variable domain: KAGVTQTPRYLIKTRGQQVTLSCSPISGHRSVSWYQQTPGQGLQFLFEYFSETQRNKGNFPGRFSGRQFSNSRSEMNVSTLELGDSALYLCASSSDRGPNTGELFFGEGSRLTVL.

This clone has just one count. The chain joins TRBV7-9 to TRBJ2-3; 9 nucleotides match TRBD2. This CDR3 has 18 residues. Looked up from germline, CDR1 is SEHNR and CDR2 is FQNEAQ (reference sequence). Unmatched junction bases numbered 14, after V lost 3 bases and J lost 4 bases. The DNA of the CDR3 is TGTGCCAGCAGCTTTAATGTAAGGGTAGCGGGAGAGGCAGATACGCAGTATTTT. This sequence encodes CASSFNVRVAGEADTQYF.

This clone was detected a few times. The chain links TRBV9 to TRBJ1-6, with 9 bases aligning to TRBD1. V dropped 4 bases and J dropped 9; count of bases not matched to a gene: 5. This CDR3 is built from 14 residues. The germline V gene has CDR1 SGDLS and CDR2 YYNGEE. In DNA, the CDR3 is TGTGCCAGCAGCCCCCGACAGGGGGGTTCACCCCTCCACTTT. Protein product: CASSPRQGGSPLHF.

The chain has TRBV24-1 and TRBJ2-5, with 10 bases matching TRBD2. The length of the CDR3 is 15 residues. Germline V gene sequence: CDR1 KGHDR, CDR2 SFDVKD. V lost 6 bases, J lost 4 bases, and 7 bases stayed unmatched. The CDR3: CATSRTSGGLETQYF. CDR3 sequence (DNA): TGTGCCACCAGTCGGACTAGCGGTGGGTTAGAGACCCAGTACTTC.

The chain combines TRBV29-1 with TRBJ2-2; 11 bases agree with TRBD2. Germline loops: CDR1 SQVTM, CDR2 ANQGSEA. V lost 5 bases and J lost 0; bases outside the gene matches: 5. The CDR3 is made up of 16 amino acids. In DNA form, the CDR3 reads TGCAGCGTTACTGAACTAGCGGGAGCGAACACCGGGGAGCTGTTTTTT. Its translation is CSVTELAGANTGELFF.

This chain links TRBV27 with TRBJ1-3; tentatively, D is TRBD1 (5 bases). There are 16 residues in the CDR3. CDR1 and CDR2 from the germline V gene are MNHEY and SMNVEV (reference sequence). Trimming left V 4 bases short and J 0 bases short, with 13 bases between. The CDR3 region is CASSSGLFGSGNTIYF. Here the CDR3 DNA reads TGTGCCAGCAGTTCGGGACTTTTCGGCTCTGGAAACACCATATATTTT.